The 21 T cell receptor beta chains below all came from one sample that was sequenced in a study of blood T cell repertoires in COVID-19. This table comes from immunoSEQ multiplex PCR, and its TCRdb copy is limited to in-frame clones, with some not included. The sample consists of about 130,000 clones, 60% to 80% of them appearing once. Sequencing input: peripheral blood. These receptor sequences come from a woman aged 70-85 years with acute or convalescent COVID-19.

This clone was recorded a few times. The V call is TRBV5-1, the J call TRBJ1-6; TRBD1 agrees at 7 bases. V gave up 4 bases and J gave up 7 bases; unmatched junction bases: 5. This CDR3 spans 14 amino acids. Germline V gives CDR1 SGHRS, CDR2 YFSETQ. CDR3 residues: CASSLTGLNSPLHF. The CDR3 coding sequence is TGCGCCAGCAGCCTGACAGGGCTGAATTCACCCCTCCACTTT. The complete variable domain, with remaining parts taken from reference TRBV5-1 and TRBJ1-6, reads KAGVTQTPRYLIKTRGQQVTLSCSPISGHRSVSWYQQTPGQGLQFLFEYFSETQRNKGNFPGRFSGRQFSNSRSEMNVSTLELGDSALYLCASSLTGLNSPLHFGNGTRLTVT.

This clone has only one observation. J is TRBJ1-1 and V is TRBV13, with D perhaps TRBD1 (6 bases). Germline V gives CDR1 PRHDT, CDR2 FYEKMQ (reference sequence). The CDR3 is 15 amino acids. Trimming took off 10 bases at V and 8 bases at J, with 26 bases between the two ends. DNA for the CDR3: TGTGCCATCCCACCCGCAGACAGGAACGGCGAGGAAGCTTTCTTT. This sequence encodes CAIPPADRNGEEAFF.

The rearrangement uses TRBV2 and TRBJ2-5; 9 bases are a match to TRBD1. The germline gives CDR1 SNHLY, CDR2 FYNNEI. The CDR3 loop spans 12 amino acids. J lost 5 bases, V lost 6 bases, and 1 base had no gene match. The CDR3 spells CASSGQGETQYF. The CDR3 DNA is TGTGCCAGCAGCGGACAGGGGGAGACCCAGTACTTC.

V usage is TRBV5-1 and J usage is TRBJ1-1, with D maybe TRBD1 (5 bases). Trimming shortened V by 4 bases and J by 1 base, and 14 bases separated the two germline ends. CDR3 size: 15 residues. In germline, CDR1 is SGHRS, CDR2 YFSETQ. The CDR3 sequence is CASSAGPQGNTEAFF. CDR3 nucleotide sequence: TGCGCCAGCAGCGCGGGACCGCAAGGGAACACTGAAGCTTTCTTT.

The chain uses TRBV2 and TRBJ1-2; tentatively, D is TRBD1 (6 bases). Germline lookup yields CDR1 SNHLY and CDR2 FYNNEI. The CDR3 covers 14 residues. Trimming took off 3 bases at V and 2 bases at J, with 10 bases between the two ends. The CDR3 nucleotides are TGTGCCAGCAGTGAGGGGGCGCGGAACTATGGCTACACCTTC. This encodes CASSEGARNYGYTF.

The chain couples TRBV11-2 to TRBJ1-2; 7 positions match TRBD1. The CDR3 has 17 residues. Germline V gene lookup returns CDR1 SGHAT and CDR2 FQNNGV. V was pared by 2 bases and J by 1 base, with 10 bases of the junction left unmatched. In DNA, the CDR3 is TGTGCCAGCAGCTTAAGGGGAAAGGACAGGCGTAACTATGGCTACACCTTC. Translated, it gives CASSLRGKDRRNYGYTF.

The chain recombines TRBV18 with TRBJ2-7; 7 bases are a match to TRBD2. The V gene's germline CDR1 is KGHSH and CDR2 LQKENI. The junction had 10 bases not matched to a gene; V was cut back by 3 bases and J by 5 bases. This CDR3 contains 15 residues. The CDR3 DNA reads TGTGCCAGCTCACCTACTTGGGGGGGAGGAGACGAGCAGTACTTC. This encodes CASSPTWGGGDEQYF.

The chain uses TRBV28 and TRBJ2-5; TRBD2 agrees at 9 bases. Germline loops: CDR1 MDHEN, CDR2 SYDVKM. CDR3 length equals 15 residues. With 2 bases clipped from V and 4 bases from J, the junction kept 5 bases outside the gene matches. The CDR3 DNA reads as TGTGCCAGCAGTTTAAGTAGCGGGGGTTCAGAGACCCAGTACTTC. It yields the protein CASSLSSGGSETQYF.

In its sample, this clone was seen once. The rearrangement joins TRBV5-4 to TRBJ2-3; TRBD2 matches at 9 bases. This CDR3 has 16 residues. V shed 0 bases, J shed 1 base, and the junction held 3 bases outside the gene matches. Germline values: CDR1 SGHNT, CDR2 YYREEE (reference sequence). The CDR3 region is CASSLAPSGGTDTQYF. As DNA, the CDR3 is TGTGCCAGCAGCTTGGCTCCTAGCGGGGGCACAGATACGCAGTATTTT.

The chain employs TRBV4-1 and TRBJ2-7, with 10 bases identical to TRBD1. The J segment lost 2 bases and the V segment lost 3 bases, leaving 4 bases of the junction unmatched. This CDR3 comprises 15 residues. CDR1 MGHRA and CDR2 YSYEKL come from the germline V gene. CDR3 amino acids: CASSHIGTGAYEQYF. CDR3 coding DNA: TGCGCCAGCAGCCACATCGGGACAGGGGCCTACGAGCAGTACTTC.

This clone was seen only a few times. J is TRBJ1-5 and V is TRBV19; D gene ambiguous. Germline lookup yields CDR1 LNHDA and CDR2 SQIVND (reference sequence). The CDR3 consists of 11 residues. Trimming cost V 6 bases and J 9 bases, with 9 bases left between them. The CDR3 coding sequence is TGTGCCAGTAGCCACCCCGGGCCCCAGCATTTT. It encodes CASSHPGPQHF.

J is TRBJ1-5 and V is TRBV4-3, with unresolved D. This CDR3 spans 15 amino acids. Trimming stripped 4 bases from V and 0 bases from J, with 10 bases between. Looked up from germline, CDR1 is LGHNA and CDR2 is YSLEER. The CDR3: CASSPRAYSNQPQHF. The CDR3, as DNA: TGCGCCAGCAGCCCTCGAGCCTATAGCAATCAGCCCCAGCATTTT.

The chain couples TRBV28 to TRBJ1-4; D is perhaps TRBD1 (6 bases). There are 13 residues in the CDR3. Trimming took off 2 bases at V and 11 bases at J, with 12 bases between the two ends. Germline V CDR1 and CDR2: MDHEN, SYDVKM. The CDR3: CASSLAGAIKLFF. The CDR3, as DNA: TGTGCCAGCAGTTTAGCAGGGGCAATCAAACTGTTTTTT.

Only a few counts were recorded for this clone. The chain couples TRBV4-1 to TRBJ2-2; TRBD2 might be the D (6 bases). This CDR3 contains 18 residues. V lost 4 bases, J lost 0 bases, and 18 bases lay in between. Per the germline V gene, CDR1 is MGHRA and CDR2 is YSYEKL. The CDR3 DNA follows: TGCGCCAGCAGCCCTCAAGCCCTAGCGCTCACGAACACCGGGGAGCTGTTTTTT. It is translated as CASSPQALALTNTGELFF.

This sequence joins TRBV18 and TRBJ2-7, with 11 bases that match TRBD1. This CDR3 comprises 16 residues. CDR1 KGHSH and CDR2 LQKENI come from the germline V gene. J gave up 4 bases and V 6 bases, and 11 bases lay outside the gene matches. The chain's CDR3 is CASSRTGGQLIYEQYF. The CDR3 DNA is TGTGCCAGCTCGCGGACAGGGGGCCAACTGATTTACGAGCAGTACTTC. The whole variable domain, remainder taken from reference TRBV18 and TRBJ2-7, is NAGVMQNPRHLVRRRGQEARLRCSPMKGHSHVYWYRQLPEEGLKFMVYLQKENIIDESGMPKERFSAEFPKEGPSILRIQQVVRGDSAAYFCASSRTGGQLIYEQYFGPGTRLTVT.

The V gene is TRBV11-2, the J gene TRBJ2-6; D is ambiguous. The germline gives CDR1 SGHAT, CDR2 FQNNGV. This CDR3 is built from 15 residues. The V and J ends lost 2 bases and 0 bases respectively, with 5 bases between them. The CDR3, as DNA: TGTGCCAGCAGCTTACAGGTCTCTGGGGCCAACGTCCTGACTTTC. It codes for CASSLQVSGANVLTF. The whole variable domain, filled in from reference TRBV11-2 and TRBJ2-6, reads EAGVAQSPRYKIIEKRQSVAFWCNPISGHATLYWYQQILGQGPKLLIQFQNNGVVDDSQLPKDRFSAERLKGVDSTLKIQPAKLEDSAVYLCASSLQVSGANVLTFGAGSRLTVL.

The chain links TRBV4-2 to TRBJ2-7; a possible D gene is TRBD2 (5 bases). Germline assignment: CDR1 LGHNA and CDR2 YNFKEQ. This CDR3 is built from 13 residues. The V end lost 0 bases, the J end lost 9 bases, and 12 bases lay between the germline ends. CDR3 bases: TGTGCCAGCAGCCAAGATCTCGAGGGAGTGCAGTACTTC. Its protein is CASSQDLEGVQYF.

This chain connects TRBV29-1 to TRBJ2-1; weak D call: TRBD1 (6 bases). The germline gives CDR1 SQVTM, CDR2 ANQGSEA. The CDR3 is made up of 15 amino acids. V lost 3 bases and J lost 5, with 17 bases in between. Here the CDR3 DNA reads TGCAGCGTTGAGACGGGACAACAAGGGGACAATGAGCAGTTCTTC. It encodes CSVETGQQGDNEQFF.

This clone was observed once. V and J are TRBV12-5 and TRBJ2-7, with 9 bases fitting TRBD1. J lost 6 bases, V lost 1 base, and 7 bases had no gene match. The V gene's germline CDR1 is LGHNT and CDR2 FRNRAP. The CDR3 totals 15 residues. CDR3 loop: CASGLGTGEDSEQYF. The CDR3 DNA follows: TGTGCTAGTGGTTTGGGGACAGGGGAGGACTCCGAGCAGTACTTC.

The chain couples TRBV29-1 to TRBJ1-2; D remains unclear. This CDR3 is built from 11 residues. Trimming pared 4 bases from V and 0 bases from J, leaving 3 bases between. Germline-derived CDR1 and CDR2 are SQVTM and ANQGSEA. DNA of the CDR3: TGCAGCGTTGCTACTAACTATGGCTACACCTTC. Amino acid sequence: CSVATNYGYTF.

The chain uses TRBV30 and TRBJ2-3; 8 bases map to TRBD2. J was trimmed by 5 bases and V by 3 bases; bases with no gene match: 7. Looked up from germline, CDR1 is GTSNPN and CDR2 is SVGIG (reference sequence). The CDR3 length is 14 residues. CDR3 in DNA: TGTGCCTGGAGAGAGAGCGGGAGATTAGATACGCAGTATTTT. Protein product: CAWRESGRLDTQYF.